Listed below are T cell receptor beta chains from one sample, sequenced in a study of chemoradiotherapy in HPV16-positive cancers. Some clones are missing from TCRdb's copy, which holds only in-frame ones; the method was immunoSEQ multiplex PCR. The sample lists over 15,000 clones; approximately 79% were seen once. The sample was acquired from a patient who underwent chemoradiotherapy. These receptors came from a human donor with HPV-associated anogenital cancer. Each CDR3 is given with its conserved first and last residue. The order of the fields is V gene, CDR3 protein.

V gene: TRBV18; CDR3 protein: CASSLDGEKLFF
V gene: TRBV7-8; CDR3 protein: CASSMWENEAFF
V gene: TRBV6-5; CDR3 protein: CASRQGADEKLFF
V gene: TRBV28; CDR3 protein: CASSFPGSYGYTF
V gene: TRBV5-6; CDR3 protein: CASSLLGHDPLGYTF
V gene: TRBV4-1; CDR3 protein: CASSQDRSGGAFSNEQFF
V gene: TRBV9; CDR3 protein: CASSVGVGSYNSPLHF
V gene: TRBV19; CDR3 protein: CASSPSTVGQPQHF
V gene: TRBV5-1; CDR3 protein: CASSLLGQNEQFF
V gene: TRBV6-5; CDR3 protein: CASSYSAGRIYEQYF
V gene: TRBV7-2; CDR3 protein: CASSWSMTGYNTEAFF
V gene: TRBV27; CDR3 protein: CASSWQGGSPLHF
V gene: TRBV4-2; CDR3 protein: CASSHEPTGETDTQYF
V gene: TRBV11-2; CDR3 protein: CADGGGPDTEAFF
V gene: TRBV7-9; CDR3 protein: CASSFGSTQYF
V gene: TRBV30; CDR3 protein: CAWSKDRVQKLFF
V gene: TRBV18; CDR3 protein: CASSPREGQDGYTF
V gene: TRBV5-4; CDR3 protein: CASSYPDREEKLFF
V gene: TRBV2; CDR3 protein: CASSEVALPQQGNTEAFF
V gene: TRBV29-1; CDR3 protein: CSVVNGPNQPQHF
V gene: TRBV12-2; CDR3 protein: CASRRGDSAGELFF
V gene: TRBV5-7; CDR3 protein: CASSLLHYYEQYF
V gene: TRBV11-2; CDR3 protein: CASSLFPGLGTDTQYF
V gene: TRBV25-1; CDR3 protein: CASSRDGGADTQYF
V gene: TRBV14; CDR3 protein: CASSQEMNTEAFF
V gene: TRBV27; CDR3 protein: CASSLSGGSGYGYTF
V gene: TRBV25-1; CDR3 protein: CASSDGEGGRSEKLFF
V gene: TRBV5-4; CDR3 protein: CASSLGAGVMNTEAFF
V gene: TRBV5-6; CDR3 protein: CASSLPGNNSPLHF
V gene: TRBV6-6; CDR3 protein: CASSLDSTQIYEQYF
V gene: TRBV5-1; CDR3 protein: CASSLEGGPNYGYTF
V gene: TRBV6-1; CDR3 protein: CASRTVNTEAFF
V gene: TRBV4-2; CDR3 protein: CASSRIVGQGQETQYF
V gene: TRBV6-6; CDR3 protein: CASTPVWGRDEKLFF
V gene: TRBV6-6; CDR3 protein: CASRTSGTSNYGYTF
V gene: TRBV10-2; CDR3 protein: CASRETSLETQYF
V gene: TRBV28; CDR3 protein: CASSLPGSLLGLAQHF
V gene: TRBV28; CDR3 protein: CASSLRNRGRFYGYTF
V gene: TRBV27; CDR3 protein: CASSPSTGFSGANVLTF
V gene: TRBV6-4; CDR3 protein: CASSDSSGAFF
V gene: TRBV28; CDR3 protein: CASSSGRGNIQYF
V gene: TRBV2; CDR3 protein: CASSEGPGDNEQFF
V gene: TRBV7-3; CDR3 protein: CASSLKSTSGGTTDTQYF
V gene: TRBV27; CDR3 protein: CASSWTGKGVGQPQHF
V gene: TRBV7-2; CDR3 protein: CASSRQGGGTDTQYF
V gene: TRBV28; CDR3 protein: CASSPTGRTPGNEQYF
V gene: TRBV7-9; CDR3 protein: CASSFPPGHTEAFF
V gene: TRBV11-2; CDR3 protein: CASSLKGLNTEAFF
V gene: TRBV29-1; CDR3 protein: CSVEGRLSGNTIYF
V gene: TRBV5-1; CDR3 protein: CASSLREASGGRTYEQYF
V gene: TRBV28; CDR3 protein: CASSFAPLNTIYF
V gene: TRBV7-9; CDR3 protein: CASSFPRDQETQYF
V gene: TRBV6-1; CDR3 protein: CASSVRPRTASAFF
V gene: TRBV7-9; CDR3 protein: CASSLEGRKAFF
V gene: TRBV5-5; CDR3 protein: CASSLKRLGASSYNSPLHF
V gene: TRBV5-4; CDR3 protein: CASSLRKDSWGTEAFF